The 18 T cell receptor beta chains presented below share a single source sample, sequenced in a study of radiotherapy plus CTLA-4 blockade in lung cancer. Generated by immunoSEQ multiplex PCR, the TCRdb table keeps only in-frame clones and is missing some. The repertoire holds about 76,000 clones, with roughly four fifths as singletons. The sample here was peripheral blood, taken from a patient treated with radiotherapy plus ipilimumab. The receptors originated from a human donor with non-small cell lung cancer who had stable disease on radiotherapy plus ipilimumab.

This clone was recorded once. This chain links TRBV6-6 with TRBJ2-5, with 11 nucleotides matching TRBD2. The V segment lost 6 bases and the J segment 1 base; nucleotides outside the gene matches: 4. The CDR3 is 15 amino acids. Germline V CDR1 and CDR2: MNHNY, SVGAGI (reference sequence). The CDR3 DNA reads as TGTGCCAGCAGGGCACTAGCGGGGGTCCAAGAGACCCAGTACTTC. Its protein product is CASRALAGVQETQYF.

This chain uses TRBV28 with TRBJ1-1; tentatively, D is TRBD1 (5 bases). Germline V gene data show CDR1 as MDHEN and CDR2 as SYDVKM. Trimming took off 7 bases at V and 1 base at J, with 16 bases between the two ends. The CDR3 covers 15 residues. DNA of the CDR3: TGTGCCAGCACCCTCCCGGGGGTTAAGAACACTGAAGCTTTCTTT. It is translated as CASTLPGVKNTEAFF.

This clone appeared a few times. This chain connects TRBV7-6 to TRBJ1-5; 10 bases are a match to TRBD1. There are 18 residues in the CDR3. Germline trimming cut 0 bases from V and 2 bases from J; bases unmatched to any gene: 7. Germline assignment: CDR1 SGHVS and CDR2 FNYEAQ. The CDR3 protein is CASSLAPTGGEGNQPQHF. In DNA, the CDR3 is TGTGCCAGCAGCTTAGCTCCGACAGGGGGCGAAGGCAATCAGCCCCAGCATTTT.

The chain employs TRBV5-1 and TRBJ2-2, with TRBD1 matching 10 bases. The V gene end was trimmed by 3 bases and the J gene end by 8 bases; junction bases not matched to a gene: 10. The CDR3 loop spans 16 amino acids. Germline CDR1 is SGHRS and CDR2 is YFSETQ. The CDR3 bases are TGCGCCAGCAGCTACGGAACCGGGACAGGGGAAGGGGAGCTGTTTTTT. Translating it yields CASSYGTGTGEGELFF.

This chain connects TRBV7-9 to TRBJ1-1; D is possibly TRBD1 (6 bases). Germline values: CDR1 SEHNR, CDR2 FQNEAQ (reference sequence). This CDR3 is built from 14 residues. Trimming removed 3 bases at V and 4 bases at J, with 12 bases between. The DNA of the CDR3 is TGTGCCAGCAGCTTGTCAGGGGCCGCCACTGAAGCTTTCTTT. This sequence encodes CASSLSGAATEAFF.

This clone has just a few counts. The chain recombines TRBV28 with TRBJ1-2, with D possibly being TRBD1 (6 bases). The V end was cut by 7 bases, the J end by 4 bases, with 16 bases between. The CDR3 sequence is 14 residues long. The germline V gene encodes CDR1 MDHEN and CDR2 SYDVKM. CDR3 sequence: CASTRDNPLYGYTF. In nucleotides, the CDR3 is TGTGCCAGCACCCGGGACAACCCACTCTATGGCTACACCTTC.

The gene calls are TRBV28 and TRBJ2-7; D uncertain. This CDR3 is 13 amino acids long. Germline-derived CDR1 and CDR2 are MDHEN and SYDVKM. Trimming removed 6 bases from V and 1 base from J, with 10 bases in between. In DNA form, the CDR3 reads TGTGCCAGCAGGTCCCCCACGTCCTACGAGCAGTACTTC. It codes for CASRSPTSYEQYF.

The rearrangement uses TRBV2 and TRBJ2-3; D remains ambiguous. CDR1 and CDR2 from the germline V gene are SNHLY and FYNNEI. Trimming cost V 5 bases and J 5 bases, with 20 bases left between them. The CDR3 has 16 residues. CDR3 residues: CASSPWLGPGLDTQYF. The CDR3 bases are TGTGCCAGCAGTCCTTGGTTGGGCCCCGGGCTAGATACGCAGTATTTT.

The chain uses TRBV18 and TRBJ1-4; the D gene is possibly TRBD1 (6 bases). Trimming stripped 3 bases from V and 0 bases from J, with 11 bases between. The CDR3 is 16 amino acids. Germline V gene data show CDR1 as KGHSH and CDR2 as LQKENI. The CDR3 here is CASSPRDTATNEKLFF. DNA of the CDR3: TGTGCCAGCTCACCCCGGGACACTGCAACTAATGAAAAACTGTTTTTT.

This chain connects TRBV11-2 to TRBJ2-5; D might be TRBD1 (6 bases). Deletions cut 3 bases from V and 2 bases from J, with 13 bases between. Germline-derived CDR1 and CDR2 are SGHAT and FQNNGV. This CDR3 comprises 15 residues. The CDR3 here is CASSFGRGRQETQYF. The CDR3, as DNA: TGTGCCAGCAGCTTTGGCAGGGGTAGGCAAGAGACCCAGTACTTC.

The rearrangement joins TRBV5-4 to TRBJ1-6, with 7 bases identical to TRBD1. The CDR3 runs to 15 residues. The germline V gene has CDR1 SGHNT and CDR2 YYREEE (reference sequence). J was trimmed by 9 bases and V by 4 bases; bases with no gene match: 10. The CDR3: CASSGPRTGGSPLHF. As DNA, the CDR3 is TGTGCCAGCAGCGGGCCCCGGACAGGAGGTTCACCCCTCCACTTT.

This clone occurred a few times. The chain is built from TRBV30 and TRBJ1-2; TRBD1 matches 7 bases. CDR1 and CDR2 from the germline V gene are GTSNPN and SVGIG (reference sequence). The CDR3 sequence is 13 residues long. V shed 6 bases, J shed 8 bases, and the junction held 12 bases outside the gene matches. The CDR3 DNA reads as TGTGCCTGTCTCCGGGACAGACCTTTCGGCTACACCTTC. It yields the protein CACLRDRPFGYTF.

The J gene is TRBJ2-7, the V gene TRBV6-5; D may be TRBD2 (5 bases). This CDR3 region has 13 residues. V was clipped by 5 bases and J by 4 bases, with 12 bases between them. Per germline, CDR1 MNHEY and CDR2 SVGAGI. CDR3 coding DNA: TGTGCCAGCAGTCGGGGAACCGCGTACGAGCAGTACTTC. Protein sequence: CASSRGTAYEQYF.

V and J are TRBV11-2 and TRBJ1-1; no reliable D call. This CDR3 contains 13 residues. Trimming took 10 bases from V and 1 from J, leaving 13 bases between them. Germline CDR1 reads SGHAT; CDR2 reads FQNNGV. The CDR3 region has the DNA TGTGCCACTAATTTAGGAGGGAACACTGAAGCTTTCTTT. Its translation: CATNLGGNTEAFF.

This clone has a single count. The V and J genes are TRBV6-5 and TRBJ2-2; 8 positions match TRBD1. Germline V gene data show CDR1 as MNHEY and CDR2 as SVGAGI. The CDR3 runs 13 residues. Trimming took 8 bases from V and 4 from J; bases not matched to a gene: 3. The CDR3 coding sequence is TGTGCCAGCCGACAGGGGATCACCGGGGAGCTGTTTTTT. Translating it yields CASRQGITGELFF.

The V gene is TRBV6-8, the J gene TRBJ1-2; D is ambiguous. CDR3 size: 11 residues. Trimming removed 10 bases from V and 8 bases from J, with 14 bases in between. Germline V lookup: CDR1 MNHGY, CDR2 SAAAGT. For the CDR3, the DNA is TGTGCCAACAAAGGGTTGGGAGGCTACACCTTC. This gives the protein CANKGLGGYTF.

The CDR3 spells CASSSRLAVTYNEQFF. The CDR3 DNA sequence: TGTGCCAGCAGCTCGAGACTAGCGGTGACCTACAATGAGCAGTTCTTC. This sequence joins TRBV9 and TRBJ2-1; 9 nucleotides agree with TRBD2. J gave up 2 bases and V 4 bases, and 7 bases lay outside the gene matches. From germline, CDR1 is SGDLS and CDR2 YYNGEE. This CDR3 comprises 16 residues.

This chain joins TRBV13 and TRBJ2-2; 8 nucleotides align to TRBD2. CDR1 PRHDT and CDR2 FYEKMQ come from the germline V gene (reference sequence). The CDR3 runs to 17 residues. Unmatched junction bases numbered 8, after V lost 2 bases and J lost 3 bases. The CDR3 sequence is CASSLTRLARYTGELFF. CDR3 coding DNA: TGTGCCAGCAGCTTAACCCGACTAGCGAGATACACCGGGGAGCTGTTTTTT.